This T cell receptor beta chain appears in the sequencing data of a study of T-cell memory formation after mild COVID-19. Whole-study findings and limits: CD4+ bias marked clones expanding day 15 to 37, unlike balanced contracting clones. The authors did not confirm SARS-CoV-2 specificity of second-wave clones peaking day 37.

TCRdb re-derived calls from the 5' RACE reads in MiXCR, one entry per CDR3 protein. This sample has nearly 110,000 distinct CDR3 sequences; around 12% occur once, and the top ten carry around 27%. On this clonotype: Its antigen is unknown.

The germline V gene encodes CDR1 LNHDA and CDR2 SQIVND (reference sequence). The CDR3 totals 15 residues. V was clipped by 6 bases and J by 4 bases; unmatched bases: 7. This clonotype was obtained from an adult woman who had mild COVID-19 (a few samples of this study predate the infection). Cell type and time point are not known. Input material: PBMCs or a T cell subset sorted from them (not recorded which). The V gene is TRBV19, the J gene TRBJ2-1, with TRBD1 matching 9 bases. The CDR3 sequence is CASSPGQGIYNEQFF. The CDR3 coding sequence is TGTGCCAGTAGCCCGGGACAGGGAATTTACAATGAGCAGTTCTTC.